These 9 T cell receptor beta chains originate from one sample sequenced in a study of T cells after yellow fever vaccination. TCRdb redid the calling of the 5' RACE reads with MiXCR, one entry per CDR3 protein. In the table there are approximately 600,000 distinct CDR3 sequences, approximately 13% of which are singletons. The source was PBMCs, collected on the day of the yellow fever booster vaccination. Receptors originate from a man aged 25 to 40 who received the YFV17D yellow fever vaccine.

This clonotype has just a few counts. The chain employs TRBV6-2 or TRBV6-3 and TRBJ2-5; the D is unclear. CDR3 length: 15 residues. The V and J ends lost 0 bases and 4 bases respectively, with 12 bases between them. Germline loops: CDR1 MNHEY, CDR2 SVGEGT. The CDR3 protein is CASSYSSLFGETQYF. Here the CDR3 DNA reads TGTGCCAGCAGTTACTCGAGCCTCTTTGGAGAGACCCAGTACTTC.

This clonotype was counted a few times. The chain is built from TRBV5-1 and TRBJ2-1; 15 bases align to TRBD2. Germline trimming cut 5 bases from V and 0 bases from J; bases unmatched to any gene: 6. CDR1 is SGHRS and CDR2 is YFSETQ in the germline V gene. This CDR3 spans 18 amino acids. CDR3 nucleotides: TGCGCCAGCAGTCCCGGGACTAGCGGGGGGAGCTCCTACAATGAGCAGTTCTTC. This gives the protein CASSPGTSGGSSYNEQFF.

Concerning this clonotype itself: At one end the junction does not follow the germline gene, possibly because of a read error. J is TRBJ2-7 and V is TRBV5-1; D perhaps matches TRBD1 (5 bases). The CDR3 length is 15 residues. Germline V CDR1 and CDR2: SGHRS, YFSETQ. CDR3 bases: TGCTCCAGCAGCTCTCAAGACAGTACTTCCTACGAGCAGTACTTC. It codes for CSSSSQDSTSYEQYF.

This clonotype was recorded a few times. The DNA of the CDR3 is TGTGCCAGCAGCCCCGGGACAGGGAAGAGTGGTTCGTATGGCTACACCTTC. It is translated as CASSPGTGKSGSYGYTF. The chain is built from TRBV5-6 and TRBJ1-2; the match to TRBD1 covers 9 bases. The CDR3 length is 17 residues. The germline CDR1 and CDR2 sequences are SGHDT and YYEEEE. The junction had 15 bases not matched to a gene; V was cut back by 4 bases and J by 5 bases.

The chain joins TRBV11-2 to TRBJ1-5; 7 bases map to TRBD1. V lost 5 bases to trimming and J lost 9 bases; unmatched junction nucleotides: 10. Germline assignment: CDR1 SGHAT and CDR2 FQNNGV. The CDR3 extends over 14 amino acids. The CDR3 reads CASSPTDRSLPQHF. In DNA form, the CDR3 reads TGTGCCAGCAGCCCAACGGACAGGTCATTGCCCCAGCATTTT.

This clonotype was counted many times. V usage is TRBV5-4 and J usage is TRBJ2-7, with 9 bases identical to TRBD1. The CDR3 totals 13 residues. Germline-derived CDR1 and CDR2 are SGHNT and YYREEE (reference sequence). The trim removed 5 bases at V and 4 bases at J, leaving 4 bases unmatched. The CDR3, as DNA: TGTGCCAGCAGTTTTGGGACAGGGTACGAGCAGTACTTC. As protein: CASSFGTGYEQYF.

There are a few counts of this clonotype. The chain couples TRBV12-3 or TRBV12-4 to TRBJ2-1, with 13 nucleotides matching TRBD2. Trimming removed 4 bases from V and 2 bases from J; junction bases left unmatched: 11. This CDR3 has 19 residues. This CDR3 reads CASSWDWTSGRSTYNEQFF. In nucleotides, the CDR3 is TGTGCCAGCAGTTGGGATTGGACTAGCGGGAGATCAACCTACAATGAGCAGTTCTTC.

The chain uses TRBV12-5 and TRBJ2-7, with D possibly TRBD1 on 5 matching bases. The CDR3 covers 13 residues. The ends were cut back, 7 bases at V and 7 bases at J, with 17 bases in the middle. From germline, CDR1 is LGHNT and CDR2 FRNRAP. CDR3 sequence (DNA): TGTGCTAGTGTCTTTGATGGGGCACGGGAGCAGTACTTC. As protein: CASVFDGAREQYF.

The gene calls are TRBV29-1 and TRBJ2-5; D is ambiguous. This CDR3 comprises 13 residues. Germline CDR1 is SQVTM and CDR2 is ANQGSEA. Trimming took off 7 bases at V and 5 bases at J, with 17 bases between the two ends. CDR3 sequence: CSGMTPEQETQYF. As DNA, the CDR3 is TGCAGCGGGATGACTCCAGAACAGGAGACCCAGTACTTC. Filled out from reference TRBV29-1 and TRBJ2-5, the complete variable domain reads SAVISQKPSRDICQRGTSLTIQCQVDSQVTMMFWYRQQPGQSLTLIATANQGSEATYESGFVIDKFPISRPNLTFSTLTVSNMSPEDSSIYLCSGMTPEQETQYFGPGTRLLVL.